Listed here are 9 T cell receptor beta chains from one sample, sequenced in a study of T cell repertoires in cytomegalovirus infection. TCRdb itself ran the reads through MiXCR, one entry per CDR3 protein. The data hold 650,000 to 900,000 distinct CDR3 sequences, with roughly 33% observed a single time. Which antigens these TCRs recognize remains unknown. Sequencing was performed on cultured CD8+ T cells from PBMCs, taken from culture after CMV antigen stimulation. The receptors originated from a human donor in good health (CMV status not recorded). Some clones in this sample may be carry-over from other donors' samples.

The chain joins TRBV5-6 to TRBJ1-5; 11 nucleotides align to TRBD1. Unmatched junction bases numbered 8, after V lost 2 bases and J lost 7 bases. Germline values: CDR1 SGHDT, CDR2 YYEEEE. The CDR3 consists of 16 residues. CDR3 DNA: TGTGCCAGCAGCTTATCGGACAGGGGGCTTTGGCAGCCCCAGCATTTT. It specifies CASSLSDRGLWQPQHF.

The chain carries TRBV7-4 and TRBJ2-2; D remains ambiguous. There are 12 residues in the CDR3. CDR1 is SGHVT and CDR2 is SQSDAQ in the germline V gene. V shed 5 bases and J shed 9 bases, with 10 bases lying between them. This chain's CDR3 is CASSLVPRELFF. The CDR3 DNA follows: TGTGCCAGCAGCCTCGTACCCAGGGAGCTGTTTTTT.

V usage is TRBV7-9 and J usage is TRBJ1-1, with a tentative D call TRBD1 (6 bases). Germline loops: CDR1 SEHNR, CDR2 FQNEAQ (reference sequence). This CDR3 region has 15 residues. The V and J ends lost 5 bases and 1 base respectively, with 14 bases between them. The CDR3 loop is CASSPPQGPNTEAFF. DNA for the CDR3: TGTGCCAGCAGCCCTCCACAGGGACCGAACACTGAAGCTTTCTTT.

This clonotype was observed a single time. This chain joins TRBV7-4 and TRBJ2-1; 10 bases line up with TRBD2. This CDR3 comprises 15 residues. J was trimmed by 7 bases and V by 5 bases; bases with no gene match: 8. In germline, CDR1 is SGHVT, CDR2 SQSDAQ. The CDR3 nucleotides are TGTGCCAGCAGCATTGGGACTAGCGAGGGTAATGAGCAGTTCTTC. It is translated as CASSIGTSEGNEQFF.

This clonotype was counted only a few times. The rearrangement joins TRBV7-9 to TRBJ1-1; TRBD1 agrees at 10 bases. J was trimmed by 4 bases and V by 5 bases; bases with no gene match: 10. In germline, CDR1 is SEHNR, CDR2 FQNEAQ (reference sequence). CDR3 size: 16 residues. CDR3 nucleotide sequence: TGTGCCAGCAGCCCCCCCAGACAGGGGGCGGCCACTGAAGCTTTCTTT. It codes for CASSPPRQGAATEAFF. Drawing the rest from reference TRBV7-9 and TRBJ1-1, the complete variable domain is DTGVSQNPRHKITKRGQNVTFRCDPISEHNRLYWYRQTLGQGPEFLTYFQNEAQLEKSRLLSDRFSAERPKGSFSTLEIQRTEQGDSAMYLCASSPPRQGAATEAFFGQGTRLTVV.

This chain uses TRBV9 with TRBJ1-1, with D possibly being TRBD1 (6 bases). Trimming cost V 3 bases and J 0 bases, with 12 bases left between them. The CDR3 covers 15 residues. Germline values: CDR1 SGDLS, CDR2 YYNGEE. CDR3: CASSGQTGMNTEAFF. The CDR3 nucleotides read TGTGCCAGCAGCGGGCAGACAGGAATGAACACTGAAGCTTTCTTT.

The chain recombines TRBV29-1 with TRBJ2-1; 8 bases fit TRBD2. The CDR3 runs 13 residues. V gave up 1 base and J gave up 8 bases; unmatched junction bases: 4. CDR1 and CDR2 from the germline V gene are SQVTM and ANQGSEA. The CDR3 DNA reads as TGCAGCGTTGAAGCGGGGGGGCCGTATGAGCAGTTCTTC. Translation gives CSVEAGGPYEQFF.

The chain combines TRBV6-2 or TRBV6-3 with TRBJ2-3; D uncertain. The CDR3 extends over 15 amino acids. Germline-derived CDR1 and CDR2 are MNHEY and SVGEGT. V was pared by 6 bases and J by 2 bases, with 15 bases between. CDR3: CASSDFGPDTDTQYF. For the CDR3, the DNA is TGTGCCAGCAGCGACTTTGGCCCAGACACAGATACGCAGTATTTT.

Only one count was recorded for this clonotype. The J gene is TRBJ2-7, the V gene TRBV27; the match to TRBD1 covers 9 bases. Germline loops: CDR1 MNHEY, CDR2 SMNVEV (reference sequence). The CDR3 runs 16 residues. The CDR3 region is CASSLGDRVFSYEQCV. The CDR3 nucleotides read TGTGCCAGCAGTTTAGGGGACAGGGTCTTCTCCTACGAGCAGTGCGTC.